This T cell receptor beta chain was recovered during a study of T-cell reconstitution after alpha-beta-depleted transplantation in children. Points from the study as a whole: When one year had passed after transplant, most T-cell counts and diversity came from newly produced T cells. Several hundred graft clones that had expanded were reportedly the source of alpha-beta T cells about two months after transplant.

Unique molecular identifiers were used to barcode this TCRbeta library. A single record per CDR3 protein comes from TCRdb applying MiXCR to the PCR reads. Of tens of thousands of distinct CDR3 sequences listed, about a sixth are singletons. The table lists this clonotype with a few counts. What it binds is not known. The length of the CDR3 is 16 residues. V shed 0 bases, J shed 1 base, and the junction held 3 bases outside the gene matches. The germline gives CDR1 SGHRS, CDR2 YFSETQ. The starting material was PBMCs, mostly from graft donor cells, obtained 360 days after TCRalphabeta/CD19-depleted stem cell transplant. This chain links TRBV5-1 with TRBJ2-5; 10 nucleotides match TRBD2. The origin of this receptor is a male patient between 2 and 10 years old who had a stem cell transplant for acute lymphoblastic leukemia, so the T cells may come from the graft donor. In DNA form, the CDR3 reads TGCGCCAGCAGCTTGGTTAGCGGGAGGCCCCAAGAGACCCAGTACTTC. Its protein is CASSLVSGRPQETQYF. Complete variable domain (other parts from reference TRBV5-1 and TRBJ2-5): KAGVTQTPRYLIKTRGQQVTLSCSPISGHRSVSWYQQTPGQGLQFLFEYFSETQRNKGNFPGRFSGRQFSNSRSEMNVSTLELGDSALYLCASSLVSGRPQETQYFGPGTRLLVL.